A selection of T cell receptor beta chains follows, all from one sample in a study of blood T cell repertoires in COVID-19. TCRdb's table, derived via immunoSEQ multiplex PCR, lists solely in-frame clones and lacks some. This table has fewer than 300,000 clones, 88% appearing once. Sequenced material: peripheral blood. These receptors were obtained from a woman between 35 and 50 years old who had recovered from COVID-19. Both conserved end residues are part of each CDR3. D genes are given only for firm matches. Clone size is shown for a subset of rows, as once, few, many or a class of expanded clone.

CDR3nt: TGCAGTGCTCCGGACAGCTATGGCTACACCTTC
CDR3aa: CSAPDSYGYTF
d_gene: -
j_gene: TRBJ1-2
abundance: -
v_gene: TRBV20-1

CDR3nt: TGTGCCAGCAGTTTATATGGGGGCTCTAGCAATCAGCCCCAGCATTTT
CDR3aa: CASSLYGGSSNQPQHF
d_gene: -
j_gene: TRBJ1-5
abundance: -
v_gene: TRBV27

CDR3nt: TGTGCTAGTGCCTCGGGGGGCGCGAACACCGGGGAGCTGTTTTTT
CDR3aa: CASASGGANTGELFF
d_gene: -
j_gene: TRBJ2-2
abundance: -
v_gene: TRBV12-5

CDR3nt: TGTGCCAGCAGTGAAGGTTGGCTAGCGGTCGGGGAGCTGTTTTTT
CDR3aa: CASSEGWLAVGELFF
d_gene: TRBD2
j_gene: TRBJ2-2
abundance: -
v_gene: TRBV6-1

CDR3nt: TGTGCCAGCAGTCCCCCGGGCGGGGCGTGGGCCCAGTACTTC
CDR3aa: CASSPPGGAWAQYF
d_gene: -
j_gene: TRBJ2-5
abundance: once
v_gene: TRBV6-2/TRBV6-3

CDR3nt: TGTGCCAGCTCACCCCGGGGAGGGAGCCCCGGGACTGTCCCGAATGAGCAGTTCTTC
CDR3aa: CASSPRGGSPGTVPNEQFF
d_gene: TRBD2
j_gene: TRBJ2-1
abundance: -
v_gene: TRBV18

CDR3nt: TGTGCCAGCAGCCCTGACAGGGGCAGGGGGCAGTACTTC
CDR3aa: CASSPDRGRGQYF
d_gene: TRBD1
j_gene: TRBJ2-7
abundance: -
v_gene: TRBV7-9

CDR3nt: TGTGCCAGCAGCCGGCCGACTAGCGGGATAAGTGCCGGGGAGCTGTTTTTT
CDR3aa: CASSRPTSGISAGELFF
d_gene: TRBD2
j_gene: TRBJ2-2
abundance: -
v_gene: TRBV5-4

CDR3nt: TGTGCCGCCCAGGCCTACTATGGCTACACCTTC
CDR3aa: CAAQAYYGYTF
d_gene: -
j_gene: TRBJ1-2
abundance: -
v_gene: TRBV19

CDR3nt: TGTGCCAGCAGGACCCCAGAGGGCCTCACTGAAGCTTTCTTT
CDR3aa: CASRTPEGLTEAFF
d_gene: -
j_gene: TRBJ1-1
abundance: -
v_gene: TRBV7-2

CDR3nt: TGTGCCAGCAGCTTAGGGGCAGGGGGCGCGTTCACTGAAGCTTTCTTT
CDR3aa: CASSLGAGGAFTEAFF
d_gene: TRBD1
j_gene: TRBJ1-1
abundance: once
v_gene: TRBV11-3

CDR3nt: TGTGCCAGTAGCCGCCAGGGGCCGCGGGAGCTGTTTTTT
CDR3aa: CASSRQGPRELFF
d_gene: -
j_gene: TRBJ2-2
abundance: -
v_gene: TRBV19

CDR3nt: TGCAGCGTTGGGCCCCACCCCTCTGGCGGGAGAGGCGAGCAGTTCTTC
CDR3aa: CSVGPHPSGGRGEQFF
d_gene: TRBD2
j_gene: TRBJ2-1
abundance: once
v_gene: TRBV29-1

CDR3nt: TGTGCCAGCAGCTTATCAGGGACCGGGGGTGGAAACACCATATATTTT
CDR3aa: CASSLSGTGGGNTIYF
d_gene: -
j_gene: TRBJ1-3
abundance: once
v_gene: TRBV7-9

CDR3nt: TGTGCCAGCAGCCCTACGGACTGGGGCTATGGCTACACCTTC
CDR3aa: CASSPTDWGYGYTF
d_gene: -
j_gene: TRBJ1-2
abundance: once
v_gene: TRBV7-8

CDR3nt: TGTGCCTGGAGTCATGCTAGGAACACTGAAGCTTTCTTT
CDR3aa: CAWSHARNTEAFF
d_gene: -
j_gene: TRBJ1-1
abundance: -
v_gene: TRBV30

CDR3nt: TGTGCCAGCAGCTGGGTTCGATTTTGGGGACAGGGGGCGTCTGGCACTGAAGCTTTCTTT
CDR3aa: CASSWVRFWGQGASGTEAFF
d_gene: TRBD1
j_gene: TRBJ1-1
abundance: -
v_gene: TRBV7-8

CDR3nt: TGCGCCAGCAGTCCGGGCCGGGACAGGGGGGTGTATGGCTACACCTTC
CDR3aa: CASSPGRDRGVYGYTF
d_gene: TRBD1
j_gene: TRBJ1-2
abundance: -
v_gene: TRBV23-1

CDR3nt: TGTGCCTGGAGTGCCAGACTAGCGGGAGGGAACACCGGGGAGCTGTTTTTT
CDR3aa: CAWSARLAGGNTGELFF
d_gene: TRBD2
j_gene: TRBJ2-2
abundance: -
v_gene: TRBV30

CDR3nt: TGTGCCAGCAGCCCGGGGGGGGGCGGAAAAAGCTACGAGCAGTACTTC
CDR3aa: CASSPGGGGKSYEQYF
d_gene: TRBD2
j_gene: TRBJ2-7
abundance: -
v_gene: TRBV28

CDR3nt: TGTGCCAGCAGCCCCGACTGGCGACGGCAGTACTTC
CDR3aa: CASSPDWRRQYF
d_gene: -
j_gene: TRBJ2-7
abundance: -
v_gene: TRBV6-5

CDR3nt: TGTGCCAGCAGCCCCCGGACTAGCGGGAGCTGGGAGCTGTTTTTT
CDR3aa: CASSPRTSGSWELFF
d_gene: TRBD2
j_gene: TRBJ2-2
abundance: few
v_gene: TRBV7-9

CDR3nt: TGTGCCATCAGGGCGGGAGCGGGTAATGAGCAGTTCTTC
CDR3aa: CAIRAGAGNEQFF
d_gene: TRBD2
j_gene: TRBJ2-1
abundance: -
v_gene: TRBV10-3

CDR3nt: TGCAGCGTTGGGGGGACACCCTATGAAGCTTTCTTT
CDR3aa: CSVGGTPYEAFF
d_gene: -
j_gene: TRBJ1-1
abundance: -
v_gene: TRBV29-1

CDR3nt: TGCAGCGTTGAATGTCCAGGTGATTTTTTCGAGCAGTACTTC
CDR3aa: CSVECPGDFFEQYF
d_gene: -
j_gene: TRBJ2-7
abundance: -
v_gene: TRBV29-1

CDR3nt: TGCAGCGTTGAACCCGCCGGTAACACTGAAGCTTTCTTT
CDR3aa: CSVEPAGNTEAFF
d_gene: -
j_gene: TRBJ1-1
abundance: -
v_gene: TRBV29-1

CDR3nt: TGTGCCAGCTCACCTACCCTAAGCGGGAGAAGGGAAGAGACCCAGTACTTC
CDR3aa: CASSPTLSGRREETQYF
d_gene: TRBD2
j_gene: TRBJ2-5
abundance: -
v_gene: TRBV18

CDR3nt: TGCGCCAGCAGCTTGGCACAAGGTTCGGGGTACACTGAAGCTTTCTTT
CDR3aa: CASSLAQGSGYTEAFF
d_gene: -
j_gene: TRBJ1-1
abundance: -
v_gene: TRBV5-1

CDR3nt: TGTGCCAGCAGTCGCCCCCTCGGATCGGGGCAAGAGACCCAGTACTTC
CDR3aa: CASSRPLGSGQETQYF
d_gene: -
j_gene: TRBJ2-5
abundance: -
v_gene: TRBV28

CDR3nt: TGTGCCAGCAGGCCGGGGGTGGGCCAGCCCCAGCATTTT
CDR3aa: CASRPGVGQPQHF
d_gene: -
j_gene: TRBJ1-5
abundance: -
v_gene: TRBV2

CDR3nt: TGTGCCAGTAGGACGACAGGGACCCAAGAGACCCAGTACTTC
CDR3aa: CASRTTGTQETQYF
d_gene: TRBD1
j_gene: TRBJ2-5
abundance: -
v_gene: TRBV19

CDR3nt: TGTGCCAGCAGCCAAGATCAGGGGGCGGAGGGGGAGACCCAGTACTTC
CDR3aa: CASSQDQGAEGETQYF
d_gene: TRBD1
j_gene: TRBJ2-5
abundance: -
v_gene: TRBV4-2

CDR3nt: TGTGCCAGCAGCTTAGATCGGGCAGCCACCCCGGGGGCTTTCTTT
CDR3aa: CASSLDRAATPGAFF
d_gene: -
j_gene: TRBJ1-1
abundance: -
v_gene: TRBV11-2